One and the same sample provided the 30 T cell receptor beta chains below, sequenced in a study of PD-1 blockade in classical Hodgkin lymphoma. Sequenced by immunoSEQ multiplex PCR; TCRdb stores in-frame clones only, minus some. The repertoire holds roughly 52,000 clones, with about nine tenths as singletons. Time point of the sample: cycle 4 day 1 (C4D1), after more than five weeks of nivolumab. Each patient relapsed following autologous stem cell transplantation, and prior brentuximab vedotin exposure differed. The sample consisted of peripheral blood mononuclear cells (PBMCs), taken before the fourth cycle of nivolumab. Receptors originate from a human donor with classical Hodgkin lymphoma.

J is TRBJ1-6 and V is TRBV25-1; 10 bases are shared with TRBD1. Trimming at V came to 7 bases and at J to 5 bases, leaving 2 bases not matched to a gene. This CDR3 contains 14 residues. Germline CDR1 and CDR2: MGHDK and SYGVNS. As DNA, the CDR3 is TGTGCCAGCATGGGACAGGGGAATAATTCACCCCTCCACTTT. It codes for CASMGQGNNSPLHF.

The chain uses TRBV28 and TRBJ1-2, with a possible D match to TRBD1 (6 bases). Trimming took off 6 bases at V and 8 bases at J, with 16 bases between the two ends. The CDR3 is 13 amino acids. From germline, CDR1 is MDHEN and CDR2 SYDVKM. This CDR3 reads CASSPGTRGGYTF. Written as DNA, the CDR3 is TGTGCCAGCAGCCCCGGGACACGGGGAGGCTACACCTTC.

This clone appeared once. This rearrangement joins TRBV15 to TRBJ1-5; 8 bases are a match to TRBD1. With V trimmed by 3 bases and J by 7 bases, 14 bases remained unmatched. Looked up from germline, CDR1 is LNHNV and CDR2 is YYDKDF (reference sequence). CDR3 size: 17 residues. The CDR3 spells CATSRIAGTGHSQPQHF. DNA of the CDR3: TGTGCCACCAGCAGGATCGCCGGGACAGGACATTCCCAGCCCCAGCATTTT.

The CDR3 loop reads CASSRNTGELFF. Written as DNA, the CDR3 is TGTGCCAGCAGCCGGAACACCGGGGAGCTGTTTTTT. V and J are TRBV11-2 and TRBJ2-2; the D is unclear. The germline V gene encodes CDR1 SGHAT and CDR2 FQNNGV. V was pared by 5 bases and J by 1 base, with 2 bases between. This CDR3 has 12 residues.

The J gene is TRBJ2-3, the V gene TRBV28, with 7 bases aligning to TRBD2. The CDR3 contains 14 residues. CDR1 is MDHEN and CDR2 is SYDVKM in the germline V gene. The V segment lost 5 bases and the J segment 6 bases; nucleotides outside the gene matches: 8. Written as DNA, the CDR3 is TGTGCCAGCAGTCTCCAGCGGGGCAAGGATACGCAGTATTTT. It specifies CASSLQRGKDTQYF.

This CDR3 is CASSFLQGKGFYGYTF. DNA of the CDR3: TGCGCCAGCAGCTTTTTACAGGGGAAGGGTTTCTATGGCTACACCTTC. The chain uses TRBV5-1 and TRBJ1-2; TRBD1 matches at 7 bases. The germline gives CDR1 SGHRS, CDR2 YFSETQ. The CDR3 is made up of 16 amino acids. V was clipped by 2 bases and J by 4 bases; unmatched bases: 11.

A note on this clone: This same CDR3 is encoded by further DNA sequences in the sample. The chain uses TRBV7-6 and TRBJ2-7, with 7 bases matching TRBD1. The germline V gene has CDR1 SGHVS and CDR2 FNYEAQ. The CDR3 runs to 13 residues. V was clipped by 1 base and J by 6 bases; unmatched bases: 3. The CDR3 loop is CASSLGQGPEQYF. In DNA form, the CDR3 reads TGTGCCAGCAGCTTAGGACAGGGACCCGAGCAGTACTTC.

Note on this clone: The junction departs from germline at one end; a sequencing error may be responsible. This chain uses TRBV29-1 with TRBJ2-3; D is undetermined. The CDR3 consists of 11 residues. From germline, CDR1 is SQVTM and CDR2 ANQGSEA. The CDR3 sequence: CRGPSTDTQYF. The CDR3 region has the DNA TGTCGCGGACCAAGCACAGATACGCAGTATTTT.

The J gene is TRBJ2-7, the V gene TRBV29-1; 8 bases are a match to TRBD1. The CDR3 runs 12 residues. V dropped 4 bases and J dropped 3; count of bases not matched to a gene: 2. From germline, CDR1 is SQVTM and CDR2 ANQGSEA. CDR3 sequence: CSVGDRNYEQYF. In DNA, the CDR3 is TGCAGCGTTGGGGACAGGAACTACGAGCAGTACTTC.

The chain uses TRBV4-3 and TRBJ1-4; 11 bases are a match to TRBD1. Germline CDR1 LGHNA, CDR2 YSLEER. After removal of 3 bases from V and 7 bases from J, the junction contained 7 bases not matched to a gene. The length of the CDR3 is 16 residues. CDR3 bases: TGCGCCAGCAGCCAGCACGCCGGGACAGGGGGTGAAAAACTGTTTTTT. It translates to CASSQHAGTGGEKLFF.

The chain uses TRBV2 and TRBJ2-4, with unresolved D. The CDR3 totals 16 residues. Germline V lookup: CDR1 SNHLY, CDR2 FYNNEI. The V and J ends lost 8 bases and 1 base respectively, with 18 bases between them. CDR3 sequence reads: CASERISRSAKNIQYF. CDR3 nucleotides: TGTGCCAGCGAAAGGATATCGAGATCGGCCAAAAACATTCAGTACTTC.

The chain employs TRBV7-9 and TRBJ2-1, with 11 bases identical to TRBD2. Trimming took 5 bases from V and 3 from J; bases not matched to a gene: 6. Germline CDR1 is SEHNR and CDR2 is FQNEAQ (reference sequence). CDR3 length equals 16 residues. The CDR3 DNA follows: TGTGCCAGCAGCGTTAGCGGGGGGGCCTTCTACAATGAGCAGTTCTTC. This sequence encodes CASSVSGGAFYNEQFF.

V usage is TRBV9 and J usage is TRBJ2-1; perhaps D is TRBD1 or TRBD2 (7 bases each). Trimming left V 4 bases short and J 2 bases short, with 19 bases between. The CDR3 is 17 residues long. CDR1 SGDLS and CDR2 YYNGEE come from the germline V gene. The CDR3 here is CASSTPRGGLPYNEQFF. CDR3 nucleotides: TGTGCCAGCAGCACACCCAGGGGGGGACTACCCTACAATGAGCAGTTCTTC.

The chain links TRBV7-2 to TRBJ1-2, with D possibly being TRBD1 (5 bases). The CDR3 has 14 amino acids. Trimming shortened V by 6 bases and J by 7 bases, and 18 bases separated the two germline ends. Germline V CDR1 and CDR2: SGHTA, FQGNSA. The CDR3 reads CASSPPGPLTGYTF. As DNA, the CDR3 is TGTGCCAGCAGTCCTCCGGGGCCCCTGACTGGCTACACCTTC.

This chain links TRBV29-1 with TRBJ2-2, with D perhaps matching TRBD2 (7 bases). This CDR3 has 14 residues. Germline V lookup: CDR1 SQVTM, CDR2 ANQGSEA. V lost 5 bases to trimming and J lost 5 bases, with 15 bases between them. The CDR3 sequence: CSVLWGGNTGELFF. In DNA form, the CDR3 reads TGCAGCGTTTTATGGGGGGGCAATACCGGGGAGCTGTTTTTT.

The chain has TRBV5-1 and TRBJ2-3; D unresolved. Per the germline V gene, CDR1 is SGHRS and CDR2 is YFSETQ. The length of the CDR3 is 14 residues. V was pared by 6 bases and J by 0 bases, with 11 bases between. In DNA form, the CDR3 reads TGCGCCAGCACACAACAACAGAGCACAGATACGCAGTATTTT. This sequence encodes CASTQQQSTDTQYF.

V is TRBV7-8 and J is TRBJ2-2, with 13 bases fitting TRBD2. The germline CDR1 and CDR2 sequences are SGHVS and FQNEAQ. Losses at the gene ends were 5 bases for V and 0 bases for J; bases not matched to a gene: 6. The CDR3 loop spans 18 amino acids. DNA of the CDR3: TGTGCCAGCAGCCACCCGGGACTAGCGGGGCCGAACACCGGGGAGCTGTTTTTT. It translates to CASSHPGLAGPNTGELFF.

The V and J genes are TRBV6-1 and TRBJ2-2; possible D gene TRBD2, 5 bases. The V gene lost 7 bases and the J gene lost 6 bases, with 15 bases spanning the gap. There are 14 residues in the CDR3. From germline, CDR1 is MNHNS and CDR2 SASEGT. This CDR3 is CASTVTRIPGELFF. The CDR3 nucleotides are TGTGCCAGCACCGTCACTAGAATTCCCGGGGAGCTGTTTTTT.

The chain links TRBV6-1 to TRBJ2-7; the match to TRBD2 covers 8 bases. CDR1 MNHNS and CDR2 SASEGT come from the germline V gene. V lost 11 bases to trimming and J lost 5 bases; unmatched junction nucleotides: 11. This CDR3 comprises 13 residues. This chain's CDR3 is CAGRTSSGHEQYF. DNA of the CDR3: TGTGCCGGAAGGACTAGCAGCGGGCACGAGCAGTACTTC.

This chain connects TRBV19 to TRBJ1-6, with D perhaps matching TRBD1 (6 bases). CDR3 length: 16 residues. Germline V gene sequence: CDR1 LNHDA, CDR2 SQIVND (reference sequence). Between the trimmed V and J ends, which lost 7 bases and 0 bases, there was a span of 13 bases. The CDR3 DNA is TGTGCCAGTAACGGACAGCCAAGCTCCTATAATTCACCCCTCCACTTT. It specifies CASNGQPSSYNSPLHF.

The chain is built from TRBV7-2 and TRBJ2-5; D is undetermined. CDR3 length: 13 amino acids. CDR1 is SGHTA, CDR2 FQGNSA, per germline. The germline V and J ends were trimmed by 4 bases and 2 bases, with 8 bases remaining between them. The CDR3 region is CASSSGRQETQYF. In DNA form, the CDR3 reads TGTGCCAGCAGCTCCGGCCGTCAAGAGACCCAGTACTTC.

This clone appeared a single time. The chain uses TRBV5-6 and TRBJ1-6; 11 positions agree with TRBD1. Per the germline V gene, CDR1 is SGHDT and CDR2 is YYEEEE. The CDR3 length is 14 residues. The V gene end was trimmed by 3 bases and the J gene end by 11 bases; junction bases not matched to a gene: 4. The CDR3, as DNA: TGTGCCAGCAGCTCGGGACAGGGGGATACACCCCTCCACTTT. This sequence encodes CASSSGQGDTPLHF.

This chain uses TRBV28 with TRBJ1-1; possibly TRBD1 for D (6 bases). V was cut by 5 bases and J by 1 base, with 11 bases left in between. Germline-derived CDR1 and CDR2 are MDHEN and SYDVKM. The CDR3 has 14 residues. The CDR3 here is CASSPRTANTEAFF. In DNA, the CDR3 is TGTGCCAGCAGTCCCCGGACAGCGAACACTGAAGCTTTCTTT.

The rearrangement joins TRBV5-1 to TRBJ2-7, with 8 bases matching TRBD1. CDR3 length: 16 amino acids. The trim removed 4 bases at V and 0 bases at J, leaving 9 bases unmatched. Germline-derived CDR1 and CDR2 are SGHRS and YFSETQ. CDR3 in DNA: TGCGCCAGCAGCGCCGGGCAGGGGGCCATCTCCTACGAGCAGTACTTC. It specifies CASSAGQGAISYEQYF.

The J gene is TRBJ2-7, the V gene TRBV28; 8 positions match TRBD1. J was trimmed by 6 bases and V by 3 bases; bases with no gene match: 13. The CDR3 has 16 residues. Germline CDR1 MDHEN, CDR2 SYDVKM. The CDR3, as DNA: TGTGCCAGCAGTTTTTTTTTGGTTCAGGGGGCATCCGAGCAGTACTTC. Amino acids: CASSFFLVQGASEQYF.

The chain is built from TRBV6-5 and TRBJ1-4; no clear D. This CDR3 has 14 residues. V lost 6 bases and J 8 bases, leaving 16 bases between the germline ends. The V gene's germline CDR1 is MNHEY and CDR2 SVGAGI. The CDR3 loop is CASSIGPMGEKLFF. The DNA of the CDR3 is TGTGCCAGCAGCATCGGTCCCATGGGCGAAAAACTGTTTTTT.

Only one count was recorded for this clone. V usage is TRBV5-1 and J usage is TRBJ2-7; 13 bases map to TRBD2. CDR1 is SGHRS, CDR2 YFSETQ, per germline. With 4 bases clipped from V and 3 bases from J, the junction kept 10 bases outside the gene matches. The CDR3 totals 17 residues. CDR3 protein: CASSLSTSGGFRYEQYF. CDR3 nucleotide sequence: TGCGCCAGCAGCCTATCGACTAGCGGGGGGTTTCGCTACGAGCAGTACTTC.

This chain uses TRBV28 with TRBJ2-1; 10 bases are shared with TRBD2. V lost 5 bases to trimming and J lost 6 bases; unmatched junction nucleotides: 4. Germline V lookup: CDR1 MDHEN, CDR2 SYDVKM. The CDR3 consists of 14 residues. The CDR3 nucleotides are TGTGCCAGCAGTCCGCTAGCGGGAGCCAATGAGCAGTTCTTC. Translated, it gives CASSPLAGANEQFF.

The CDR3 sequence is CASSLGSSTDTQYF. CDR3 DNA: TGTGCCAGCAGCTTAGGGTCTAGCACAGATACGCAGTATTTT. The chain couples TRBV7-7 to TRBJ2-3; D unclear. Trimming took off 1 base at V and 0 bases at J, with 5 bases between the two ends. The CDR3 sequence is 14 residues long. Germline-derived CDR1 and CDR2 are SSHAT and FNYEAQ (reference sequence).

The chain uses TRBV2 and TRBJ2-2; possibly TRBD1 or TRBD2 for D (6 bases each). Trimming took 8 bases from V and 0 from J, leaving 13 bases between them. The germline V gene encodes CDR1 SNHLY and CDR2 FYNNEI. CDR3 length equals 15 residues. The CDR3 bases are TGTGCCAGCCACAGGGACTTGTCGAACACCGGGGAGCTGTTTTTT. This translates into CASHRDLSNTGELFF.